These T cell receptor beta chains were read from a single sample in a study of T cells after yellow fever vaccination. TCRdb used MiXCR to reprocess the 5' RACE reads, holding one entry per CDR3 protein. The sample lists over 300,000 distinct CDR3 sequences; roughly 4% were seen once. Sequencing was performed on PBMCs, taken 5 days after the yellow fever booster vaccination. The receptors here all came from a man between 18 and 29 years old who received the YFV17D yellow fever vaccine. The conserved cysteine and the conserved F or W are not part of the CDR3 here.

v_call: TRBV24-1; cdr3_aa: ATSRGDGGWNQPQH
v_call: TRBV7-8; cdr3_aa: ASSRGTLPYEQY
v_call: TRBV6-5; cdr3_aa: ASTQGGHGYT
v_call: TRBV27; cdr3_aa: ASSLSDRGLGDTQY
v_call: TRBV7-9; cdr3_aa: ASSLGRAGRETQY
v_call: TRBV24-1; cdr3_aa: ATSGIYNEQF
v_call: TRBV12-3/TRBV12-4; cdr3_aa: ASSLYRSGGPNSPLH
v_call: TRBV10-2; cdr3_aa: ASSGQGRAF
v_call: TRBV15; cdr3_aa: ATSSNSGPGETQY
v_call: TRBV5-1; cdr3_aa: ASSNRTDPSTDTQY
v_call: TRBV28; cdr3_aa: ASSFGGRTTDTQY
v_call: TRBV7-9; cdr3_aa: ASSQTGGGTEAF
v_call: TRBV6-1; cdr3_aa: ASAVDGYGYT
v_call: TRBV18; cdr3_aa: ASSPSGAMDQETQY
v_call: TRBV6-5; cdr3_aa: ASSRDRSYEQY
v_call: TRBV5-4; cdr3_aa: ASQDQIAGGTYNEQF
v_call: TRBV19; cdr3_aa: ASSTPTGNTEAF
v_call: TRBV24-1; cdr3_aa: ATSDPGGGANVLT
v_call: TRBV5-1; cdr3_aa: ASSVGQPLEKLF
v_call: TRBV10-3; cdr3_aa: AIRDSYNEQF
v_call: TRBV20-1; cdr3_aa: SACEDFYGYT
v_call: TRBV5-1; cdr3_aa: ASSLSETNYGYT
v_call: TRBV20-1; cdr3_aa: SAVGAGSTDTQY
v_call: TRBV27; cdr3_aa: ASSTLGSGANVLT
v_call: TRBV27; cdr3_aa: ASSLSSTTGYT
v_call: TRBV7-6; cdr3_aa: ASLWGELF
v_call: TRBV4-3; cdr3_aa: ASSPGTANSGTEAF
v_call: TRBV5-4; cdr3_aa: ASSVDGITSTDTQY
v_call: TRBV5-1; cdr3_aa: ASGYGGGNTEAF
v_call: TRBV9; cdr3_aa: ASSFWTDLNTGELF
v_call: TRBV12-5; cdr3_aa: ASGLGAIAGDTDTQY
v_call: TRBV7-2; cdr3_aa: ASSLRQRRGYT
v_call: TRBV12-3/TRBV12-4; cdr3_aa: ASSRQGAGYGYT
v_call: TRBV4-2; cdr3_aa: ASSQDQRGNSRTDTQY
v_call: TRBV27; cdr3_aa: ASSIGIGQDRTGELF
v_call: TRBV28; cdr3_aa: ASSRPGTWNTEAF
v_call: TRBV18; cdr3_aa: ASSRPGQGNEQY
v_call: TRBV18; cdr3_aa: ASSREENEQF
v_call: TRBV7-2; cdr3_aa: ASSPQALSGANVLT
v_call: TRBV7-2; cdr3_aa: ASSLTGPIAQPQH
v_call: TRBV11-1; cdr3_aa: ASSLSPGADTEAF
v_call: TRBV27; cdr3_aa: ASSFREGNQPQH
v_call: TRBV3-1; cdr3_aa: ASSQDTGNGYT
v_call: TRBV20-1; cdr3_aa: SASHVGYGYT
v_call: TRBV3-1; cdr3_aa: ASSQGSRSGANVLT
v_call: TRBV4-1; cdr3_aa: ASSQDLDASLH
v_call: TRBV4-3; cdr3_aa: ASSQLDSLTGELF
v_call: TRBV14; cdr3_aa: ASSHRDSHSYNEQF
v_call: TRBV7-9; cdr3_aa: ASSLGPGTGELF
v_call: TRBV20-1; cdr3_aa: SADYSMGFNQPQH
v_call: TRBV9; cdr3_aa: ASSVYATGGEETQY